The T cell receptor beta chain described here comes from a study of cytomegalovirus exposure and HLA in healthy donors. Study-wide context: Prior work identified 95 million to 120 million unique TCR beta sequences in about 179 million T cells.

The CDR3 spans 15 residues. Germline V gene lookup returns CDR1 SGDLS and CDR2 YYNGEE. J lost 5 bases, V lost 0 bases, and 6 bases had no gene match. PCR involved 60 Vbeta and 13 Jbeta primers. Here immunoSEQ multiplex PCR was the method, and the copy in TCRdb shows in-frame clones only, minus some. Of tens of thousands of clones listed, roughly 90% are singletons. The specimen sequenced was PBMCs. The TCR was taken from a man aged 25-40 years in good health and CMV-seropositive. This chain connects TRBV9 to TRBJ2-5; TRBD2 agrees at 8 bases. The CDR3 bases are TGTGCCAGCAGCGTAGGTGGCTCGGGGGGGGAGACCCAGTACTTC. The encoded protein is CASSVGGSGGETQYF.